Below are 6 T cell receptor beta chains sequenced from a single sample in a study of persistence of HIV-infected CD4 T cells. The antigens for these receptors are not known. The libraries were made with immunoSEQ version 4 in survey mode. Only in-frame clones appear in the TCRdb table, and some are missing; sequencing was by immunoSEQ multiplex PCR. The sample records about 40,000 clones, about 84% being singletons. Cells were stimulated with overlapping HIV-1 Gag 15-mer peptides. Sorted nonresponding memory CD4+ T cells were CD40L-negative, CD69-negative, CD45RO-high. The specimen comprised CD4+ T cells sorted from PBMCs after roughly 18-hour stimulation, sampled from a patient who received antiretroviral therapy. The source of these receptors is an adult man with HIV who was CMV-seropositive.

J is TRBJ2-7 and V is TRBV4-2; D possibly corresponds to TRBD1 (6 bases). The germline V and J ends were trimmed by 1 base and 1 base, with 14 bases remaining between them. From germline, CDR1 is LGHNA and CDR2 YNFKEQ. CDR3 length: 16 amino acids. CDR3 DNA sequence: TGTGCCAGCAGCCAAGGGCAGGGGCTTTTATCCTACGAGCAGTACTTC. It is translated as CASSQGQGLLSYEQYF.

V usage is TRBV18 and J usage is TRBJ1-3; tentatively, D is TRBD1 (5 bases). Trimming pared 1 base from V and 1 base from J, leaving 11 bases between. The germline gives CDR1 KGHSH, CDR2 LQKENI. The CDR3 spans 16 residues. CDR3 amino acids: CASSPRPRGSGNTIYF. The CDR3, as DNA: TGTGCCAGCTCACCACGGCCGAGGGGATCTGGAAACACCATATATTTT.

This clone was detected a few times. The V call is TRBV6-1, the J call TRBJ1-4; maybe TRBD1 (5 bases). The germline V gene has CDR1 MNHNS and CDR2 SASEGT. V was cut by 2 bases and J by 3 bases, with 16 bases left in between. The CDR3 is 17 amino acids. The CDR3 DNA reads as TGTGCCAGCAGTGAATGGACGAAGGGGATCGCTAATGAAAAACTGTTTTTT. It encodes CASSEWTKGIANEKLFF.

On this clone itself: A junction end diverges from the germline sequence, so it may reflect a read error. V and J are TRBV12-3 or TRBV12-4 and TRBJ1-2; tentatively, D is TRBD1 (6 bases). The CDR3 consists of 12 residues. CDR3 DNA sequence: TGTGCCAGCAGTCTCACACCGGGACACTCTCTCTTC. This gives the protein CASSLTPGHSLF.

The chain employs TRBV3-1 (or the pseudogene TRBV3-2) and TRBJ2-1; D is ambiguous. Trimming cost V 3 bases and J 2 bases, with 11 bases left between them. CDR1 LGHDT and CDR2 YNNKEL come from the germline V gene (reference sequence). This CDR3 is built from 15 residues. The CDR3 region has the DNA TGTGCCAGCAGCCAGGGAAAAGGACCCTACAATGAGCAGTTCTTC. Its protein is CASSQGKGPYNEQFF.

V usage is TRBV9 and J usage is TRBJ1-1; possibly TRBD1 for D (6 bases). Germline V gene data show CDR1 as SGDLS and CDR2 as YYNGEE. V lost 2 bases and J lost 1, with 12 bases in between. The CDR3 has 15 residues. The CDR3 region is CASSVYGGPNTEAFF. As DNA, the CDR3 is TGTGCCAGCAGCGTCTACGGGGGGCCGAACACTGAAGCTTTCTTT.